This T cell receptor beta chain is drawn from a study of human T cells and chemical hapten exposure. Study details: Upper-back patches of 0.01% DPC were read at 6 days. Findings and caveats of the study: The donor cohort had alopecia, so its immune response may not match that of healthy people.

Via MiXCR, TCRdb re-called the RACE reads, giving one row per CDR3 protein. The table has about 350,000 distinct CDR3 sequences, 5% to 6.5% seen once. Time point specified: pre-sensitization, week 0. Treatment: therapeutic diphenylcyclopropenone sensitization with weekly scalp DPC. This clonotype was observed many times. Its antigen is not identified. V lost 4 bases, J lost 12 bases, and 14 bases stayed unmatched. The CDR3 extends over 15 amino acids. CDR1 is MNHNY, CDR2 SVGAGI, per germline (reference sequence). The sequencing used whole blood, collected in connection with sensitization to the hapten diphenylcyclopropenone (DPC). This receptor was taken from a woman aged 18-30 years with alopecia areata. Some clones in this sample may be carry-over from other donors' samples. The chain is built from TRBV6-6 and TRBJ1-4; 7 nucleotides line up with TRBD1. The CDR3 reads CASSSTRDSGLELFF. The DNA for the CDR3 is TGTGCCAGCAGTTCTACTAGGGACAGCGGTTTGGAACTGTTTTTT.